The rows below give T cell receptor beta chains drawn from one sample of a study of human T cells and chemical hapten exposure. Each CDR3 protein gets one entry after TCRdb re-called the RACE reads with MiXCR. The sample consists of tens of thousands of distinct CDR3 sequences, under 13% of them appearing once. The sequencing here drew on whole blood, taken in connection with sensitization to the hapten diphenylcyclopropenone (DPC). Receptors were obtained from a woman between 50 and 59 years old with alopecia areata. Some clones in this sample may be carry-over from other donors' samples. Both conserved end residues are part of each CDR3. Fields, in order: V gene, J gene, D gene, CDR3 protein. D genes are given only for firm matches.

TRBV27	TRBJ2-5	NA	CASSLELATQETQYF
TRBV19	TRBJ2-2	NA	CASKPEVGAGELFF
TRBV9	TRBJ1-1	NA	CASSNDRKNTEAFF
TRBV4-1	TRBJ1-1	NA	CASSQRGSTEAFF
TRBV7-8	TRBJ2-7	TRBD1	CASMRSSDRVSYEQYF
TRBV7-6	TRBJ2-3	NA	CASSLADGSTDTQYF
TRBV4-3	TRBJ2-3	NA	CASSQEGLAWLADTQYF
TRBV5-1	TRBJ2-3	NA	CASSLDGLGTDTQYF
TRBV7-3	TRBJ2-3	NA	CASSLLAGTDTQYF
TRBV7-6	TRBJ2-4	NA	CASSFAADGIQYF
TRBV3-1	TRBJ1-4	NA	CASSQAGRWGEKLFF
TRBV6-2/TRBV6-3	TRBJ2-1	NA	CASSYLSGYNEQFF
TRBV29-1	TRBJ1-3	TRBD1	CSTQGAGNTIYF
TRBV30	TRBJ2-6	NA	CAWSPRVSGANVLTF
TRBV12-3/TRBV12-4	TRBJ1-5	NA	CASTVAGADQPQHF
TRBV20-1	TRBJ2-3	TRBD2	CSAGTSGDTQYF